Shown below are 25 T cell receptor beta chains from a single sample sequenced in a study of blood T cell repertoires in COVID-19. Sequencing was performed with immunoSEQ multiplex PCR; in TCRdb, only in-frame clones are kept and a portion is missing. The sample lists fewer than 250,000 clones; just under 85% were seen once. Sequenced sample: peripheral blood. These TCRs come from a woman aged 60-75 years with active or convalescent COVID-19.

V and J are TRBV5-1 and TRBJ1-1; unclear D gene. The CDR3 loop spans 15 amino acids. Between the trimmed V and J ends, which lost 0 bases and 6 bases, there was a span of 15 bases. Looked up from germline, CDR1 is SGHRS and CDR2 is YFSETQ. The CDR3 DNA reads TGCGCCAGCAGCTTGGGGGCTAAAACGCCGGCTGAAGCTTTCTTT. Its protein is CASSLGAKTPAEAFF. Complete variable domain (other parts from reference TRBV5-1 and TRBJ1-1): KAGVTQTPRYLIKTRGQQVTLSCSPISGHRSVSWYQQTPGQGLQFLFEYFSETQRNKGNFPGRFSGRQFSNSRSEMNVSTLELGDSALYLCASSLGAKTPAEAFFGQGTRLTVV.

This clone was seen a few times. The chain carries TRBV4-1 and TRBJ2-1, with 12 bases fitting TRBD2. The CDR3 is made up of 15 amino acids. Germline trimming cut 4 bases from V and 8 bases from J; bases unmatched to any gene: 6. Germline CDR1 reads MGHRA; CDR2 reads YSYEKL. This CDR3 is CASSPTSGSIDEQFF. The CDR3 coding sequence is TGCGCCAGCAGCCCGACTAGCGGGAGTATCGATGAGCAGTTCTTC.

The DNA of the CDR3 is TGCGCCAGCAGCCCCACAGGGGGTCAGCCCCAGCATTTT. As protein: CASSPTGGQPQHF. J is TRBJ1-5 and V is TRBV4-1; 8 bases map to TRBD1. The length of the CDR3 is 13 residues. Germline V gene data show CDR1 as MGHRA and CDR2 as YSYEKL. After removal of 4 bases from V and 6 bases from J, the junction contained 2 bases not matched to a gene.

The CDR3 nucleotides are TGTGCCAGCACCGAACAGGGGGGCGATGAGCAGTTCTTC. It translates to CASTEQGGDEQFF. This chain links TRBV6-5 with TRBJ2-1; 8 bases match TRBD1. The CDR3 is 13 amino acids. J was trimmed by 8 bases and V by 7 bases; bases with no gene match: 7. Germline V gives CDR1 MNHEY, CDR2 SVGAGI.

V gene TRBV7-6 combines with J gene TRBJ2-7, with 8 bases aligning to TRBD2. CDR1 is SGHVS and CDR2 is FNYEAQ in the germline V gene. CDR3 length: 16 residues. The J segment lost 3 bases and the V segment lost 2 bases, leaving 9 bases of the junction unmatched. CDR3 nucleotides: TGTGCCAGCAGCTTATTCAGCAGCGGGAGTAACTACGAGCAGTACTTC. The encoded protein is CASSLFSSGSNYEQYF.

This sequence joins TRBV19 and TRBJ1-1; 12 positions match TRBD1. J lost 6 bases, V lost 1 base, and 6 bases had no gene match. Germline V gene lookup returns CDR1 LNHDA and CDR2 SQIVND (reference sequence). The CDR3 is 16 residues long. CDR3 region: CASSIVGTGGRAEAFF. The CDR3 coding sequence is TGTGCCAGTAGTATAGTTGGGACAGGGGGCCGGGCTGAAGCTTTCTTT.

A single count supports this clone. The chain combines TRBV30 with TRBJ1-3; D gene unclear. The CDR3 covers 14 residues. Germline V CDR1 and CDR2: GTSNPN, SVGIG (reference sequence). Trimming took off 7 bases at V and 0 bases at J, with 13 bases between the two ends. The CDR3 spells CASARSSSGNTIYF. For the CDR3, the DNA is TGTGCCTCCGCCCGGAGCAGCTCTGGAAACACCATATATTTT.

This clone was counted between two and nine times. In DNA, the CDR3 is TGTGCCAGCAGCTCACAGGGGCCGTACGAGCAGTACTTC. Translating it yields CASSSQGPYEQYF. The rearrangement links TRBV7-2 to TRBJ2-7; 7 positions agree with TRBD1. The germline V gene has CDR1 SGHTA and CDR2 FQGNSA. The CDR3 length is 13 residues. Unmatched junction bases numbered 4, after V lost 4 bases and J lost 4 bases.

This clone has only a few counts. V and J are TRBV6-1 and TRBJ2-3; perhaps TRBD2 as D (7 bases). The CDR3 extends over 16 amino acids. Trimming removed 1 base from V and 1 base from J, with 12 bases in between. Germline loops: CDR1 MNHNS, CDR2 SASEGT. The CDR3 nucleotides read TGTGCCAGCAGTGAAGGGGGGGGCCAGGGCACAGATACGCAGTATTTT. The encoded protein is CASSEGGGQGTDTQYF.

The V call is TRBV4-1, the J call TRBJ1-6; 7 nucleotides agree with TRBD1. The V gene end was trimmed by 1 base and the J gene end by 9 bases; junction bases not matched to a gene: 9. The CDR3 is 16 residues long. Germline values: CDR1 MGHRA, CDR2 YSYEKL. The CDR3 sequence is CASSQVPYRGPSPLHF. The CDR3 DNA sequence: TGCGCCAGCAGCCAAGTTCCCTACAGGGGTCCTTCACCCCTCCACTTT.

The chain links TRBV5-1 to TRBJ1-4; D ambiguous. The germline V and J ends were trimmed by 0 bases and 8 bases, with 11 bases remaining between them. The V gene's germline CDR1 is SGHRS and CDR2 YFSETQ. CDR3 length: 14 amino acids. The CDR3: CASSLVDGGEKLFF. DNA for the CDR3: TGCGCCAGCAGCTTGGTGGACGGAGGCGAAAAACTGTTTTTT.

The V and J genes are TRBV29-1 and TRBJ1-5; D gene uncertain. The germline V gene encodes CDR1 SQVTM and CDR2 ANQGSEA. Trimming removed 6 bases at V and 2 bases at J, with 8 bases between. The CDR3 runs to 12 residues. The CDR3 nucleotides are TGCAGCGTCGTCGAGGGCAATCAGCCCCAGCATTTT. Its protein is CSVVEGNQPQHF.

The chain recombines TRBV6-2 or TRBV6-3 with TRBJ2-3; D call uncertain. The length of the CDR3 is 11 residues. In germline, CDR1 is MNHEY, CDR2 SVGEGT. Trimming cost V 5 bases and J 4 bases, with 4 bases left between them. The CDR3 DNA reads TGTGCCAGCAGTCGGTCAGATACGCAGTATTTT. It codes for CASSRSDTQYF.

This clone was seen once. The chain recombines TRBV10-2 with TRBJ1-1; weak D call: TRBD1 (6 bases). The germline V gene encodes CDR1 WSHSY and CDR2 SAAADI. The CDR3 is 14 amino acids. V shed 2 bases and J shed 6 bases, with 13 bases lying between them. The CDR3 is CASSEGQRFPEAFF. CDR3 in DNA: TGCGCCAGCAGTGAGGGACAGCGGTTCCCTGAAGCTTTCTTT.

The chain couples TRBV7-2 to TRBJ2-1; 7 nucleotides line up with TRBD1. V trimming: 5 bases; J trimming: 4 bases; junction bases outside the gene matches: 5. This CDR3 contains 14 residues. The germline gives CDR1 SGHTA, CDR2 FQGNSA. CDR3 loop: CASSLGTEYNEQFF. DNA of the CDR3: TGTGCCAGCAGCCTCGGGACAGAATACAATGAGCAGTTCTTC.

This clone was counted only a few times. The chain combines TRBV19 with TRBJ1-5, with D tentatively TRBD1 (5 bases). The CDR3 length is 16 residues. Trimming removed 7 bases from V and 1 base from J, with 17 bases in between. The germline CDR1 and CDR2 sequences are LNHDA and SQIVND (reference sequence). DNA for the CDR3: TGTGCCAGTAATAAGGGGCTCGACTGGAGCAATCAGCCCCAGCATTTT. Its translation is CASNKGLDWSNQPQHF.

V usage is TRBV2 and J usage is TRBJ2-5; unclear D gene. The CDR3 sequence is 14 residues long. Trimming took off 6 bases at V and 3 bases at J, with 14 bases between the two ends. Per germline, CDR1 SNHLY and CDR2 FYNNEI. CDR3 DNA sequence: TGTGCCAGCAGCGCCGAGAGGCCGAAAGAGACCCAGTACTTC. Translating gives CASSAERPKETQYF.

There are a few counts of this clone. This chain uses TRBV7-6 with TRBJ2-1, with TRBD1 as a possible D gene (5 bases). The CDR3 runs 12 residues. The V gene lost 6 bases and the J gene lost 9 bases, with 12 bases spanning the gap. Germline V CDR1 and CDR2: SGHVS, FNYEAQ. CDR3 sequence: CASSRWTSEQFF. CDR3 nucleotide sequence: TGTGCCAGCAGTCGTTGGACAAGTGAGCAGTTCTTC. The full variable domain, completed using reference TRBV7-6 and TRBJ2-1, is GAGVSQSPRYKVTKRGQDVALRCDPISGHVSLYWYRQALGQGPEFLTYFNYEAQQDKSGLPNDRFSAERPEGSISTLTIQRTEQRDSAMYRCASSRWTSEQFFGPGTRLTVL.

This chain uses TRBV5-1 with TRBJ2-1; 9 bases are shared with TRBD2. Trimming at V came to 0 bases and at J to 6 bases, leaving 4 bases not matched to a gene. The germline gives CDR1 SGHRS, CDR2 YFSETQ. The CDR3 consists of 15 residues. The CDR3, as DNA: TGCGCCAGCAGCTTGGTTAGCGGGGGAGGCAATGAGCAGTTCTTC. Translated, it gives CASSLVSGGGNEQFF.

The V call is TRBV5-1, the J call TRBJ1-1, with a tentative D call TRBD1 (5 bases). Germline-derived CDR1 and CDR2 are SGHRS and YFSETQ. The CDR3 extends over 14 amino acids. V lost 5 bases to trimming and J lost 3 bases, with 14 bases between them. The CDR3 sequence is CASSNAGGDTEAFF. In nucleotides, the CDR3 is TGCGCCAGCAGTAACGCAGGAGGGGACACTGAAGCTTTCTTT.

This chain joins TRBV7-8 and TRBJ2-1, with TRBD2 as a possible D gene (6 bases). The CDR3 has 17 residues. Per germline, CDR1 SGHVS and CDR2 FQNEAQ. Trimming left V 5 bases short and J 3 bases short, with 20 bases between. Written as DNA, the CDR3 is TGTGCCAGCAGCCTATCTCGTGGGGGGTCATACTACAATGAGCAGTTCTTC. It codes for CASSLSRGGSYYNEQFF.

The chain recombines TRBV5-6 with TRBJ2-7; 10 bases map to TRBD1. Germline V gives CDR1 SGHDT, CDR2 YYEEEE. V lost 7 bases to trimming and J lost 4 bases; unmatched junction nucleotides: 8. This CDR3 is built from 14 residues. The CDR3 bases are TGTGCCAGCTTCCGGTGGGACAGGGGTTACGAGCAGTACTTC. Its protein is CASFRWDRGYEQYF. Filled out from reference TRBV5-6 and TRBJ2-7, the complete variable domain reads DAGVTQSPTHLIKTRGQQVTLRCSPKSGHDTVSWYQQALGQGPQFIFQYYEEEERQRGNFPDRFSGHQFPNYSSELNVNALLLGDSALYLCASFRWDRGYEQYFGPGTRLTVT.

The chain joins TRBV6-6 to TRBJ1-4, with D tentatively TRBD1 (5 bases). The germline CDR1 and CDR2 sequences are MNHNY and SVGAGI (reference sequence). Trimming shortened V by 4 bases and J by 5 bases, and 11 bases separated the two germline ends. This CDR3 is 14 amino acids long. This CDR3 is CASSWGRLNEKLFF. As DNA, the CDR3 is TGTGCCAGCAGTTGGGGCAGACTGAATGAAAAACTGTTTTTT.

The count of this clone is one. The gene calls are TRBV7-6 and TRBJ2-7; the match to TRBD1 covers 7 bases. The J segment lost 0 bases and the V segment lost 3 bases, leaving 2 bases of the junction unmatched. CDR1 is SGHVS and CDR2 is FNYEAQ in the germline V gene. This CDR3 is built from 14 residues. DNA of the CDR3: TGTGCCAGCAGCTTGACAGGGAGCTCCTACGAGCAGTACTTC. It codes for CASSLTGSSYEQYF.

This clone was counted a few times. The CDR3 reads CASSLIAGGPGQYF. CDR3 sequence (DNA): TGCGCCAGCAGCTTGATTGCGGGGGGGCCGGGTCAGTACTTC. The chain is built from TRBV5-1 and TRBJ2-5; 9 nucleotides line up with TRBD2. The junction had 9 bases not matched to a gene; V was cut back by 1 base and J by 11 bases. CDR3 length equals 14 residues. Germline CDR1 and CDR2: SGHRS and YFSETQ.